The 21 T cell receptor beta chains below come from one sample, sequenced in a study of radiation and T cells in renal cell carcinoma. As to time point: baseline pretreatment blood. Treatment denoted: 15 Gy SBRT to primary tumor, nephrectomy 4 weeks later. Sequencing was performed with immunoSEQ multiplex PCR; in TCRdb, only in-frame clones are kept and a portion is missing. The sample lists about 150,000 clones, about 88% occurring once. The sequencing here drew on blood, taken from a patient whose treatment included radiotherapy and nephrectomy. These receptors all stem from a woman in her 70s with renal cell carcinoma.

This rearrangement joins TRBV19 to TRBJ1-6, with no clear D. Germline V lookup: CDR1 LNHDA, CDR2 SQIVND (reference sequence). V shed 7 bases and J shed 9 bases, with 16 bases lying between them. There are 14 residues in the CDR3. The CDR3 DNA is TGTGCCAGTAACCGACCGAGCTTAGGTTCACCCCTCCACTTT. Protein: CASNRPSLGSPLHF.

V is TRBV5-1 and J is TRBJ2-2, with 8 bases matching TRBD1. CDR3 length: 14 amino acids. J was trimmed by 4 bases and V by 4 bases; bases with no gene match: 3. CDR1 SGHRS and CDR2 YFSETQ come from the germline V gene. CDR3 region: CASSPGQGTGELFF. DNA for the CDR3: TGCGCCAGCAGCCCAGGACAGGGCACCGGGGAGCTGTTTTTT.

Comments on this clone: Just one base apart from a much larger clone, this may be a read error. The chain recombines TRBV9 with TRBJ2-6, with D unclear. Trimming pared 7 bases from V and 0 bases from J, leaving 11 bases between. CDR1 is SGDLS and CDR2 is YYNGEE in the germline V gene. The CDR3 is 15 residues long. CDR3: CASGPDGSGANVLTF. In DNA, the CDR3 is TGTGCCAGCGGCCCCGATGGCTCTGGGGCCAACGTCCTGACTTTC. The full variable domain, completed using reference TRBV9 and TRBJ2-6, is DSGVTQTPKHLITATGQRVTLRCSPRSGDLSVYWYQQSLDQGLQFLIQYYNGEERAKGNILERFSAQQFPDLHSELNLSSLELGDSALYFCASGPDGSGANVLTFGAGSRLTVL.

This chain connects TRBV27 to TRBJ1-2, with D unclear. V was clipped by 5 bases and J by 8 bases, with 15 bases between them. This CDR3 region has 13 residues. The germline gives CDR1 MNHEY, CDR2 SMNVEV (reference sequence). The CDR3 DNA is TGTGCCAGCAGTCCAATCTGGCCGGGGGGCTACACCTTC. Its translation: CASSPIWPGGYTF.

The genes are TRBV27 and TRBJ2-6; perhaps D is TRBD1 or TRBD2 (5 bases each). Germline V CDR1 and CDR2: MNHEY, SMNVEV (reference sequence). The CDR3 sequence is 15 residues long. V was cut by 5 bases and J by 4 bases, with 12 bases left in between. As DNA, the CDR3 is TGTGCCAGCAGTCCTTATCGGGACGGGGCCAACGTCCTGACTTTC. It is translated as CASSPYRDGANVLTF. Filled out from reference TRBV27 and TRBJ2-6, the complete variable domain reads EAQVTQNPRYLITVTGKKLTVTCSQNMNHEYMSWYRQDPGLGLRQIYYSMNVEVTDKGDVPEGYKVSRKEKRNFPLILESPSPNQTSLYFCASSPYRDGANVLTFGAGSRLTVL.

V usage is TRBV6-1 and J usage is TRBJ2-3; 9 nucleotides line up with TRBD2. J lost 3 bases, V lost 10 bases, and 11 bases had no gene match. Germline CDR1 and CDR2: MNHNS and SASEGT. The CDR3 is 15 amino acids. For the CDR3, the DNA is TGTGCCACCCAGGGCGCGGGGGGGAGGACAGATACGCAGTATTTT. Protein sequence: CATQGAGGRTDTQYF.

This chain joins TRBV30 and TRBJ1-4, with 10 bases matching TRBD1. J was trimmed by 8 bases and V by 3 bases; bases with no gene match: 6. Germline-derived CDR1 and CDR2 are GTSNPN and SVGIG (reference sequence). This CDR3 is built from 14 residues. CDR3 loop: CAWSETGGAEKLFF. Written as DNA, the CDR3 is TGTGCCTGGAGCGAGACAGGGGGCGCAGAAAAACTGTTTTTT. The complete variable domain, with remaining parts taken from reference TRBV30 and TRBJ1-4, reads SQTIHQWPATLVQPVGSPLSLECTVEGTSNPNLYWYRQAAGRGLQLLFYSVGIGQISSEVPQNLSASRPQDRQFILSSKKLLLSDSGFYLCAWSETGGAEKLFFGSGTQLSVL.

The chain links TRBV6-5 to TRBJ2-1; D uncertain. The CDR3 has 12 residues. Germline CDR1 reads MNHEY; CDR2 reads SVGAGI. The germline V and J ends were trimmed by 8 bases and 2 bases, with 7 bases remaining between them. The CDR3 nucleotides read TGTGCCAGCCTTGGGCCCTACAATGAGCAGTTCTTC. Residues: CASLGPYNEQFF.

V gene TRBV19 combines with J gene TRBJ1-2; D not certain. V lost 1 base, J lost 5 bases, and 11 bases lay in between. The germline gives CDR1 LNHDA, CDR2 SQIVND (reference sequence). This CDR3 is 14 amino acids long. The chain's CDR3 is CASSIVPGLYGYTF. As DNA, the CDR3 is TGTGCCAGTAGTATAGTACCAGGCCTATATGGCTACACCTTC.

The CDR3 DNA reads TGTGCCAGCAGGGCCCGGACAGAAAAACTGTTTTTT. Its translation: CASRARTEKLFF. The chain uses TRBV6-5 and TRBJ1-4, with a tentative D call TRBD1 (5 bases). CDR1 is MNHEY and CDR2 is SVGAGI in the germline V gene. The CDR3 is made up of 12 amino acids. The ends were cut back, 6 bases at V and 8 bases at J, with 10 bases in the middle.

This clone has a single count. This CDR3 reads CASSLRGGSGNTIYF. CDR3 sequence (DNA): TGTGCCAGCAGTTTAAGGGGGGGCTCTGGAAACACCATATATTTT. The chain is built from TRBV27 and TRBJ1-3; D is perhaps TRBD1 (6 bases). V was shortened by 2 bases and J by 0 bases, with 8 bases between the two germline ends. The CDR3 is made up of 15 amino acids. Germline V gene sequence: CDR1 MNHEY, CDR2 SMNVEV (reference sequence).

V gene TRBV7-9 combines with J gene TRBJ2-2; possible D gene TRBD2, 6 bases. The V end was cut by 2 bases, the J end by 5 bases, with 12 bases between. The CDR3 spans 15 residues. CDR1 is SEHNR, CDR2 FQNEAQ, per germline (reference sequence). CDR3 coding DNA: TGTGCCAGCAGCTTACGGGACTTTTTTACCGGGGAGCTGTTTTTT. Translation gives CASSLRDFFTGELFF.

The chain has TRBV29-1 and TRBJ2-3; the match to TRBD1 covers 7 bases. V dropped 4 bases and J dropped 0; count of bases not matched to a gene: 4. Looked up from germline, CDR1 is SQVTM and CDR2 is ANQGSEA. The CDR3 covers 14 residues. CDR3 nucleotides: TGCAGCGTTGCCCAGACAGGGAGCACAGATACGCAGTATTTT. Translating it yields CSVAQTGSTDTQYF.

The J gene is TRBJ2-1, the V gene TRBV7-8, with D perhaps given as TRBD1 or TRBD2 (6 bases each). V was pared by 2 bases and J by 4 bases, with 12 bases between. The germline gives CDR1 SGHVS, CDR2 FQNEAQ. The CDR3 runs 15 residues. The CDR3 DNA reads TGTGCCAGCAGCTTAACGGGGGCCGTTTACAATGAGCAGTTCTTC. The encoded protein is CASSLTGAVYNEQFF.

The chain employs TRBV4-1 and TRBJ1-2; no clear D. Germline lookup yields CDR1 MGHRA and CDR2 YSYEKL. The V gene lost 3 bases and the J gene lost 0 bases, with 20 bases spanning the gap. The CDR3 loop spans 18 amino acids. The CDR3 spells CASSQEGMTRQSNYGYTF. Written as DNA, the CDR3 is TGCGCCAGCAGCCAGGAAGGGATGACCCGGCAGTCTAACTATGGCTACACCTTC.

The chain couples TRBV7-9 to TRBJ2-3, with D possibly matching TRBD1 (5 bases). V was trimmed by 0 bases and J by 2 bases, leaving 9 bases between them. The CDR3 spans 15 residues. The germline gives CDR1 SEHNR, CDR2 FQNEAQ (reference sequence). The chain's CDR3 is CASSLAGPDTDTQYF. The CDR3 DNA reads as TGTGCCAGCAGCTTAGCGGGGCCCGACACAGATACGCAGTATTTT.

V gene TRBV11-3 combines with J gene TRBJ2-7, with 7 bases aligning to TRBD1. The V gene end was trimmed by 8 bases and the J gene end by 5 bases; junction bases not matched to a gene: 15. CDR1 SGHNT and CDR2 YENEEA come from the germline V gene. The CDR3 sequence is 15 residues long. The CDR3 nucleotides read TGTGCCAGCTCCCCTCCAGAACAGGGGTATAACGAGCAGTACTTC. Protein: CASSPPEQGYNEQYF.

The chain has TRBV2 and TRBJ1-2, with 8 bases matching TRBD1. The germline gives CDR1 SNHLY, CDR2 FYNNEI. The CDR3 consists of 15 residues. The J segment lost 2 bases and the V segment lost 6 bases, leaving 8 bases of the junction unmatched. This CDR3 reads CASREPGQANYGYTF. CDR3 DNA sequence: TGTGCCAGCAGGGAACCGGGACAGGCCAACTATGGCTACACCTTC.

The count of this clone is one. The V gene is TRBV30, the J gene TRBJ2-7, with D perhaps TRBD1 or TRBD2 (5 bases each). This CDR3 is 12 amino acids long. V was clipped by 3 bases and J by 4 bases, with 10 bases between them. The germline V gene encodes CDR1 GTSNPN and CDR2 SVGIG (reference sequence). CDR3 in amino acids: CAWRPGPYEQYF. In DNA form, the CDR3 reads TGTGCCTGGAGACCGGGGCCTTACGAGCAGTACTTC.

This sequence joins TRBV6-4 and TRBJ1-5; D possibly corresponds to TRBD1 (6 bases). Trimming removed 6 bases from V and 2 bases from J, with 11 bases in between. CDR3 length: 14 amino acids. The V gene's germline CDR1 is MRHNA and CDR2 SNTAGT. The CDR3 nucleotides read TGTGCCAGCAGCCAGGGGTACGGCAATCAGCCCCAGCATTTT. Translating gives CASSQGYGNQPQHF.

CDR3 region: CASSYLGTETQYF. The CDR3 DNA reads as TGTGCCAGCAGTTACTTGGGTACAGAGACCCAGTACTTC. The V gene is TRBV6-5, the J gene TRBJ2-5; the D is unclear. Germline V gene lookup returns CDR1 MNHEY and CDR2 SVGAGI. This CDR3 region has 13 residues. Between the trimmed V and J ends, which lost 1 base and 4 bases, there was a span of 7 bases.